This T cell receptor beta chain was recorded in a study of human thymus T cells. Worth noting for this clone: The antigen is undetermined.

Resections from corrective heart surgery provided thymus tissue. The CDR3 sequence is 14 residues long. V lost 6 bases to trimming and J lost 2 bases; unmatched junction nucleotides: 8. Germline V CDR1 and CDR2: SGHRS, YFSETQ. TCRdb keeps only in-frame clones here, not all; method: immunoSEQ multiplex PCR. Counted here are about 78,000 clones, 90% to 97% occurring once; the ten biggest clones make up roughly 0.031%. Study results and caveats: Related reports documented highly overlapping thymic repertoires among unrelated individuals. Blood and thymic repertoires both appeared biased in V and J gene usage.

The J gene is TRBJ2-7, the V gene TRBV5-1; 7 positions match TRBD1. Sequencing input: thymus tissue. This TCR was sampled from a boy under two years old with a congenital heart defect but otherwise immunologically healthy. The CDR3: CASTSGQAPYEQYF. In DNA, the CDR3 is TGCGCCAGCACCTCCGGACAGGCCCCCTACGAGCAGTACTTC. The full variable domain, with the rest looked up from reference TRBV5-1 and TRBJ2-7, is KAGVTQTPRYLIKTRGQQVTLSCSPISGHRSVSWYQQTPGQGLQFLFEYFSETQRNKGNFPGRFSGRQFSNSRSEMNVSTLELGDSALYLCASTSGQAPYEQYFGPGTRLTVT.